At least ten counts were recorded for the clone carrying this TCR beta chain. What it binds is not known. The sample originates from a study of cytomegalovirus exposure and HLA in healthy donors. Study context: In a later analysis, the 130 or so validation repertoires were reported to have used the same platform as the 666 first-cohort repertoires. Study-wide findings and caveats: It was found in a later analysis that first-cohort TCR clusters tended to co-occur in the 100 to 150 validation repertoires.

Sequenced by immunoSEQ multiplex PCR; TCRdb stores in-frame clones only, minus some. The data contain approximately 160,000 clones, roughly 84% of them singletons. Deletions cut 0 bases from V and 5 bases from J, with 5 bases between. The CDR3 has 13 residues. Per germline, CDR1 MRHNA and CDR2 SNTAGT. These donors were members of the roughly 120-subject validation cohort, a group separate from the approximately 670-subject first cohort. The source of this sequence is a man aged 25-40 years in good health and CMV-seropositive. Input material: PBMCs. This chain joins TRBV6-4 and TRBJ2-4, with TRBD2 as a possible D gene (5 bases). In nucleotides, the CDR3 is TGTGCCAGCAGTGACTCTAGCGAAAACATTCAGTACTTC. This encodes CASSDSSENIQYF.